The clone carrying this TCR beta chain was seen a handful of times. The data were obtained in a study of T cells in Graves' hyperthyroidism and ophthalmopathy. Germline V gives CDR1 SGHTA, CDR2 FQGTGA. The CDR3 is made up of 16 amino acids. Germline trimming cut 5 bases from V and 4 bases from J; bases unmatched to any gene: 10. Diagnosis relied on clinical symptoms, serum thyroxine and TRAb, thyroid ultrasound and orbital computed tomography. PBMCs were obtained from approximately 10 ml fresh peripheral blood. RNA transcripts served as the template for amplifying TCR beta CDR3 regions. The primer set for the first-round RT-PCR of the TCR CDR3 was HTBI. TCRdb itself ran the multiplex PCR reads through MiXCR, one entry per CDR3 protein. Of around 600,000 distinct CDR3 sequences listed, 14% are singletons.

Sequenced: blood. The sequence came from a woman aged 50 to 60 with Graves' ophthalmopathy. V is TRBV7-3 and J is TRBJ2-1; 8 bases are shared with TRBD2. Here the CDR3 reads CASSHRAGVGYNEQFF. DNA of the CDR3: TGTGCCAGCAGCCATCGAGCGGGAGTGGGGTACAATGAGCAGTTCTTC. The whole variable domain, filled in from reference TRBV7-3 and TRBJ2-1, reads GAGVSQTPSNKVTEKGKYVELRCDPISGHTALYWYRQSLGQGPEFLIYFQGTGAADDSGLPNDRFFAVRPEGSVSTLKIQRTERGDSAVYLCASSHRAGVGYNEQFFGPGTRLTVL.